The next 10 T cell receptor beta chains were all read from a single sample in a study of patients and donors after allogeneic stem cell transplantation (dated by TCRdb to 2018 to 2020). The library was made by RT-PCR. Sequencing instrument: NextSeq 550. Using fastp at Q25 and MiXCR, TCRdb reprocessed the public reads and kept productive beta chains. Rows are combined by CDR3 protein, so each entry shows the most common genes and DNA. Here the sample has around 200,000 distinct CDR3 sequences; around two fifths occur a single time. Under 14% of the sample is in the top ten clones. The sequenced sample consisted of blood, either unsorted or a sorted T cell fraction (not recorded which). These receptor sequences come from a human donor who was either an allogeneic HSCT recipient or a stem cell or donor lymphocyte infusion donor (not recorded which). It is not recorded whose cells these are; they may come from a transplant donor.

V and J are TRBV20-1 and TRBJ2-7, with 12 positions matching TRBD1. CDR3 size: 13 residues. V lost 7 bases and J lost 5; bases outside the gene matches: 6. Germline CDR1 is DFQATT and CDR2 is SNEGSKA (reference sequence). The CDR3 region has the DNA TGCAGTGTTGGGACAGGGGGCTGGAACGAGCAGTACTTC. Encoded protein: CSVGTGGWNEQYF.

In this sample, this clonotype turned up a few times. The chain joins TRBV5-4 to TRBJ1-2; D not certain. CDR1 SGHNT and CDR2 YYREEE come from the germline V gene (reference sequence). The CDR3 totals 13 residues. Trimming removed 4 bases from V and 4 bases from J, with 11 bases in between. This CDR3 is CASSLDGIYGYTF. CDR3 nucleotide sequence: TGTGCCAGCAGCCTGGACGGAATCTATGGCTACACCTTC.

This chain uses TRBV18 with TRBJ2-3; D uncertain. This CDR3 has 13 amino acids. Germline CDR1 and CDR2: KGHSH and LQKENI. Deletions cut 3 bases from V and 2 bases from J, with 6 bases between. CDR3 protein: CASSPQDTDTQYF. The CDR3 DNA is TGTGCCAGCTCACCGCAGGACACAGATACGCAGTATTTT. Using reference TRBV18 and TRBJ2-3 for the parts outside the CDR3, the full variable domain is NAGVMQNPRHLVRRRGQEARLRCSPMKGHSHVYWYRQLPEEGLKFMVYLQKENIIDESGMPKERFSAEFPKEGPSILRIQQVVRGDSAAYFCASSPQDTDTQYFGPGTRLTVL.

This clonotype turned up a few times. The chain is built from TRBV12-3 or TRBV12-4 and TRBJ1-2; 10 bases match TRBD1. The CDR3 runs 13 residues. The trim removed 5 bases at V and 6 bases at J, leaving 3 bases unmatched. Here the CDR3 DNA reads TGTGCCAGCAGTCTGACAGGGGGCGATGGCTACACCTTC. It codes for CASSLTGGDGYTF.

The chain couples TRBV5-1 to TRBJ2-1, with D uncertain. There are 15 residues in the CDR3. Trimming cost V 4 bases and J 0 bases, with 11 bases left between them. The V gene's germline CDR1 is SGHRS and CDR2 YFSETQ. The CDR3: CASSDRRSSYNEQFF. The CDR3 DNA sequence: TGCGCCAGCAGCGACCGACGGAGCTCCTACAATGAGCAGTTCTTC.

The rearrangement uses TRBV12-3 or TRBV12-4 and TRBJ2-1; D ambiguous. The V end was cut by 7 bases, the J end by 4 bases, with 8 bases between. There are 12 residues in the CDR3. The CDR3 DNA reads TGTGCCAGCAACCCGCAGTACAATGAGCAGTTCTTC. It encodes CASNPQYNEQFF.

This clonotype turned up a few times. This chain uses TRBV12-3 or TRBV12-4 with TRBJ1-6, with D perhaps matching TRBD1 (5 bases). The CDR3 extends over 15 amino acids. Trimming removed 6 bases at V and 3 bases at J, with 12 bases between. Written as DNA, the CDR3 is TGTGCCAGCAGAGAGAGGGGCGGCTATAATTCACCCCTCCACTTT. The encoded protein is CASRERGGYNSPLHF.

The V gene is TRBV19, the J gene TRBJ1-1; D is ambiguous. The length of the CDR3 is 11 residues. The germline V gene encodes CDR1 LNHDA and CDR2 SQIVND (reference sequence). Trimming pared 4 bases from V and 8 bases from J, leaving 8 bases between. As DNA, the CDR3 is TGTGCCAGTAGTACGCCAAAAGAAGCTTTCTTT. Translation: CASSTPKEAFF.

This chain uses TRBV27 with TRBJ1-5; D unresolved. The V and J ends lost 5 bases and 4 bases respectively, with 12 bases between them. Germline V gives CDR1 MNHEY, CDR2 SMNVEV (reference sequence). The CDR3 contains 14 residues. The CDR3 DNA sequence: TGTGCCAGCAGTAAAACTTCCTTTAATCAGCCCCAGCATTTT. Translation: CASSKTSFNQPQHF.

This clonotype has only a few counts. The rearrangement links TRBV5-5 to TRBJ2-3; D is perhaps TRBD1 (5 bases). V dropped 5 bases and J dropped 1 base, with 17 bases sitting between them. Per germline, CDR1 SGHKS and CDR2 YYEKEE (reference sequence). This CDR3 region has 16 residues. The CDR3: CASSPMTVVGTDTQYF. The CDR3 DNA reads TGTGCCAGCAGTCCAATGACAGTGGTAGGCACAGATACGCAGTATTTT.